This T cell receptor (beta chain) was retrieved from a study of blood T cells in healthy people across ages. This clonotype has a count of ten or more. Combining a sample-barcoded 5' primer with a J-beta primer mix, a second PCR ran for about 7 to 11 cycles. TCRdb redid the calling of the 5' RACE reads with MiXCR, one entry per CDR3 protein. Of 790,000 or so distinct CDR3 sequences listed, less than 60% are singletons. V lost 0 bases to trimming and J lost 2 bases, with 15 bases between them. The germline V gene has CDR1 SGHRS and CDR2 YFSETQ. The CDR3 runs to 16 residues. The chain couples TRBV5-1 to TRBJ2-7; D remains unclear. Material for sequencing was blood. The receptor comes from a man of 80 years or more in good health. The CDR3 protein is CASSLGAARLPYEQYF. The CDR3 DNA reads TGCGCCAGCAGCTTGGGGGCAGCGCGACTCCCCTACGAGCAGTACTTC.